Listed below are T cell receptor beta chains from one sample, sequenced in a study of cytomegalovirus exposure and HLA in healthy donors. The table came from immunoSEQ multiplex PCR; TCRdb's copy has only in-frame clones and leaves some out. The sample shows over 150,000 clones, about 70% of them seen only once. The sequencing input was PBMCs. The receptor set was obtained from a young woman in good health and CMV-seropositive. Each CDR3 is given with its conserved first and last residue. The D gene is left open where the match is weak. Clone sizes are given selectively: once, few, many, or a class where the clone is expanded.

J gene: TRBJ2-3; clone size: .; D gene: .; V gene: TRBV27; CDR3 protein: CASSLSYTDTQYF; CDR3 DNA: TGTGCCAGCAGTTTATCATACACAGATACGCAGTATTTT
J gene: TRBJ2-3; clone size: few; D gene: .; V gene: TRBV9; CDR3 protein: CASSVSGWEDTQYF; CDR3 DNA: TGTGCCAGCAGCGTATCCGGCTGGGAGGATACGCAGTATTTT
J gene: TRBJ1-5; clone size: .; D gene: .; V gene: TRBV2; CDR3 protein: CASSEARGLQPQHF; CDR3 DNA: TGTGCCAGCAGTGAGGCCAGGGGTCTTCAGCCCCAGCATTTT
J gene: TRBJ1-5; clone size: .; D gene: TRBD1; V gene: TRBV7-9; CDR3 protein: CASSFDLGQGMDQPQHF; CDR3 DNA: TGTGCCAGCAGCTTCGACCTGGGACAGGGGATGGATCAGCCCCAGCATTTT
J gene: TRBJ2-1; clone size: .; D gene: .; V gene: TRBV6-5; CDR3 protein: CASSYIGDSYNEQFF; CDR3 DNA: TGTGCCAGCAGTTACATAGGGGACTCTTACAATGAGCAGTTCTTC
J gene: TRBJ2-2; clone size: .; D gene: TRBD1; V gene: TRBV28; CDR3 protein: CASSPTQGRVNTGELFF; CDR3 DNA: TGTGCCAGCAGTCCTACACAGGGGCGTGTAAACACCGGGGAGCTGTTTTTT
J gene: TRBJ2-7; clone size: once; D gene: TRBD1; V gene: TRBV7-2; CDR3 protein: CASSHGGQGPYEQYF; CDR3 DNA: TGTGCCAGCAGCCATGGGGGACAGGGGCCCTACGAGCAGTACTTC
J gene: TRBJ1-4; clone size: few; D gene: TRBD1; V gene: TRBV6-5; CDR3 protein: CASSLGQSNEKLFF; CDR3 DNA: TGTGCCAGCAGCCTGGGACAGTCCAATGAAAAACTGTTTTTT
J gene: TRBJ1-5; clone size: .; D gene: .; V gene: TRBV27; CDR3 protein: CASSLSAGSRQPQHF; CDR3 DNA: TGTGCCAGCAGTTTATCTGCTGGGTCTAGGCAGCCCCAGCATTTT
J gene: TRBJ1-4; clone size: .; D gene: .; V gene: TRBV18; CDR3 protein: CASSPTGKTTNEKLFF; CDR3 DNA: TGTGCCAGCTCACCGACAGGCAAAACAACTAATGAAAAACTGTTTTTT
J gene: TRBJ2-2; clone size: .; D gene: .; V gene: TRBV11-3; CDR3 protein: CASSLGRTSNTGELFF; CDR3 DNA: TGTGCCAGCAGCTTAGGCAGGACTTCGAACACCGGGGAGCTGTTTTTT
J gene: TRBJ2-7; clone size: .; D gene: TRBD1; V gene: TRBV6-5; CDR3 protein: CASIDRGGEQYF; CDR3 DNA: TGTGCCAGCATAGACAGGGGTGGCGAGCAGTACTTC
J gene: TRBJ1-1; clone size: few; D gene: .; V gene: TRBV27; CDR3 protein: CASSITGQNTEAFF; CDR3 DNA: TGTGCCAGCAGTATAACCGGACAGAACACTGAAGCTTTCTTT
J gene: TRBJ1-2; clone size: .; D gene: .; V gene: TRBV30; CDR3 protein: CAWTMFSSGIGYGYTF; CDR3 DNA: TGTGCCTGGACGATGTTTTCTTCAGGGATCGGCTATGGCTACACCTTC
J gene: TRBJ2-7; clone size: .; D gene: .; V gene: TRBV19; CDR3 protein: CARGEEGTLSSYEQYF; CDR3 DNA: TGTGCCAGGGGGGAGGAGGGGACCCTCAGCTCCTACGAGCAGTACTTC
J gene: TRBJ1-2; clone size: .; D gene: .; V gene: TRBV27; CDR3 protein: CASSLSGTNYGYTF; CDR3 DNA: TGTGCCAGCAGCCTATCCGGTACTAACTATGGCTACACCTTC
J gene: TRBJ1-4; clone size: .; D gene: TRBD1; V gene: TRBV11-2; CDR3 protein: CASSLDRQGEKLFF; CDR3 DNA: TGTGCCAGCAGCTTAGACAGACAGGGTGAAAAACTGTTTTTT
J gene: TRBJ1-2; clone size: .; D gene: TRBD1; V gene: TRBV9; CDR3 protein: CASSPPGQGNYGYTF; CDR3 DNA: TGTGCCAGCAGCCCCCCGGGACAGGGTAACTATGGCTACACCTTC
J gene: TRBJ1-2; clone size: .; D gene: TRBD1; V gene: TRBV27; CDR3 protein: CASSFLDRTNGYTF; CDR3 DNA: TGTGCCAGCAGTTTCCTGGACAGGACCAATGGCTACACCTTC
J gene: TRBJ2-1; clone size: .; D gene: .; V gene: TRBV7-3; CDR3 protein: CASSSSGTYNEQFF; CDR3 DNA: TGTGCCAGCAGCTCCTCCGGGACCTACAATGAGCAGTTCTTC
J gene: TRBJ2-1; clone size: .; D gene: TRBD2; V gene: TRBV4-2; CDR3 protein: CASSLLGGGREGEQFF; CDR3 DNA: TGTGCCAGCAGCCTCCTAGGGGGCGGGAGGGAGGGTGAGCAGTTCTTC
J gene: TRBJ2-7; clone size: .; D gene: .; V gene: TRBV7-2; CDR3 protein: CASSPIYYEQYF; CDR3 DNA: TGTGCCAGCAGCCCCATCTATTACGAGCAGTACTTC
J gene: TRBJ2-7; clone size: few; D gene: TRBD2; V gene: TRBV5-5; CDR3 protein: CASKGLGLAVSYEQYF; CDR3 DNA: TGTGCCAGCAAAGGTTTGGGTCTAGCGGTCTCCTACGAGCAGTACTTC
J gene: TRBJ2-1; clone size: .; D gene: .; V gene: TRBV7-9; CDR3 protein: CASSLSNNEQFF; CDR3 DNA: TGTGCCAGCAGCTTAAGCAACAATGAGCAGTTCTTC
J gene: TRBJ1-2; clone size: .; D gene: TRBD1; V gene: TRBV6-5; CDR3 protein: CASSYDRDHGYTF; CDR3 DNA: TGTGCCAGCAGTTATGACAGGGACCATGGCTACACCTTC
J gene: TRBJ1-1; clone size: once; D gene: TRBD1; V gene: TRBV4-1; CDR3 protein: CASSQARTGGTEAFF; CDR3 DNA: TGCGCCAGCAGCCAAGCCAGGACAGGTGGCACTGAAGCTTTCTTT
J gene: TRBJ2-1; clone size: once; D gene: .; V gene: TRBV6-1; CDR3 protein: CASSDSILAAYNEQFF; CDR3 DNA: TGTGCCAGCAGTGACAGTATCCTAGCTGCCTACAATGAGCAGTTCTTC
J gene: TRBJ2-1; clone size: .; D gene: .; V gene: TRBV19; CDR3 protein: CASSLLATNEQFF; CDR3 DNA: TGTGCCAGTAGTCTCCTAGCGACCAATGAGCAGTTCTTC
J gene: TRBJ2-4; clone size: .; D gene: TRBD1; V gene: TRBV4-2; CDR3 protein: CASSHLGTGAYKNIQYF; CDR3 DNA: TGTGCCAGCAGCCACCTCGGGACAGGGGCTTACAAAAACATTCAGTACTTC
J gene: TRBJ1-2; clone size: .; D gene: TRBD1; V gene: TRBV18; CDR3 protein: CASSQRQGDGYTF; CDR3 DNA: TGTGCCAGCTCGCAAAGACAGGGGGATGGCTACACCTTC
J gene: TRBJ2-7; clone size: once; D gene: TRBD2; V gene: TRBV4-3; CDR3 protein: CASSQVAGNYEQYF; CDR3 DNA: TGCGCCAGCAGCCAAGTAGCGGGGAACTACGAGCAGTACTTC
J gene: TRBJ1-2; clone size: .; D gene: .; V gene: TRBV25-1; CDR3 protein: CASSETRFGWGYTF; CDR3 DNA: TGTGCCAGCAGTGAGACTCGTTTCGGGTGGGGCTACACCTTC
J gene: TRBJ1-6; clone size: .; D gene: .; V gene: TRBV5-1; CDR3 protein: CASSSLDSFSSPHSPLHF; CDR3 DNA: TGCGCCAGCAGCTCCCTGGACAGTTTTTCCTCCCCTCATTCACCCCTCCACTTT
J gene: TRBJ2-5; clone size: few; D gene: .; V gene: TRBV7-3; CDR3 protein: CASSLGGASQETQYF; CDR3 DNA: TGTGCCAGCAGCTTAGGCGGAGCGTCCCAAGAGACCCAGTACTTC
J gene: TRBJ1-2; clone size: .; D gene: .; V gene: TRBV30; CDR3 protein: CAWTGNKEGYAF; CDR3 DNA: TGTGCCTGGACGGGCAACAAGGAGGGCTACGCCTTC
J gene: TRBJ2-5; clone size: .; D gene: .; V gene: TRBV18; CDR3 protein: CASSPLERETQYF; CDR3 DNA: TGTGCCAGCTCACCCCTTGAGCGTGAGACCCAGTACTTC
J gene: TRBJ1-3; clone size: .; D gene: .; V gene: TRBV6-5; CDR3 protein: CASSYSLFSGNTIYF; CDR3 DNA: TGTGCCAGCAGTTACTCTCTTTTCTCTGGAAACACCATATATTTT
J gene: TRBJ1-4; clone size: few; D gene: .; V gene: TRBV4-3; CDR3 protein: CASRRVGTALEKLFF; CDR3 DNA: TGCGCCAGCAGACGAGTGGGGACTGCACTAGAAAAACTGTTTTTT
J gene: TRBJ2-2; clone size: few; D gene: .; V gene: TRBV19; CDR3 protein: CASLGGNTGELFF; CDR3 DNA: TGTGCCAGTCTCGGGGGGAACACCGGGGAGCTGTTTTTT
J gene: TRBJ2-7; clone size: .; D gene: TRBD2; V gene: TRBV7-9; CDR3 protein: CASSFLAGGEQYF; CDR3 DNA: TGTGCCAGCAGCTTTCTAGCGGGAGGTGAGCAGTACTTC
J gene: TRBJ1-2; clone size: .; D gene: .; V gene: TRBV6-6; CDR3 protein: CASSYGQHSYGYTF; CDR3 DNA: TGTGCCAGCAGTTACGGACAGCATAGCTATGGCTACACCTTC
J gene: TRBJ1-1; clone size: once; D gene: .; V gene: TRBV5-4; CDR3 protein: CASSWGEMNTEAFF; CDR3 DNA: TGTGCCAGCAGTTGGGGGGAAATGAACACCGAAGCTTTCTTT
J gene: TRBJ2-5; clone size: .; D gene: .; V gene: TRBV2; CDR3 protein: CASSGTGQETQYF; CDR3 DNA: TGTGCCAGCAGTGGTACAGGGCAAGAGACCCAGTACTTC
J gene: TRBJ2-7; clone size: .; D gene: .; V gene: TRBV27; CDR3 protein: CASIGGPGYEQYF; CDR3 DNA: TGTGCCAGCATCGGAGGGCCCGGCTACGAGCAGTACTTC
J gene: TRBJ2-7; clone size: once; D gene: .; V gene: TRBV5-1; CDR3 protein: CASSPVISGARYEQYF; CDR3 DNA: TGCGCCAGCAGCCCCGTGATTTCAGGGGCCCGTTACGAGCAGTACTTC
J gene: TRBJ1-3; clone size: .; D gene: .; V gene: TRBV6-5; CDR3 protein: CASGLASGNTIYF; CDR3 DNA: TGTGCCAGCGGTCTAGCCTCTGGAAACACCATATATTTT
J gene: TRBJ2-1; clone size: .; D gene: TRBD2; V gene: TRBV6-4; CDR3 protein: CASSEETSGGDKQFF; CDR3 DNA: TGTGCCAGCAGTGAGGAAACTAGCGGGGGGGACAAGCAGTTCTTC
J gene: TRBJ2-1; clone size: .; D gene: TRBD2; V gene: TRBV5-1; CDR3 protein: CASSLPSGAYNEQFF; CDR3 DNA: TGCGCCAGCAGCTTACCTAGCGGAGCCTACAATGAGCAGTTCTTC
J gene: TRBJ1-2; clone size: .; D gene: .; V gene: TRBV30; CDR3 protein: CAWSLSYGYTF; CDR3 DNA: TGTGCCTGGAGTCTCTCCTATGGCTACACCTTC
J gene: TRBJ1-2; clone size: .; D gene: .; V gene: TRBV5-4; CDR3 protein: CASRSGTGDYGYTF; CDR3 DNA: TGTGCCAGCAGGTCCGGGACGGGGGACTATGGCTACACCTTC
J gene: TRBJ1-1; clone size: few; D gene: .; V gene: TRBV18; CDR3 protein: CASSPRAPSINTEAFF; CDR3 DNA: TGTGCCAGCTCACCACGGGCACCTAGCATAAACACTGAAGCTTTCTTT
J gene: TRBJ2-3; clone size: few; D gene: TRBD1; V gene: TRBV7-8; CDR3 protein: CASSFPGTADTQYF; CDR3 DNA: TGTGCCAGCAGCTTCCCAGGGACAGCAGATACGCAGTATTTT
J gene: TRBJ2-7; clone size: .; D gene: TRBD2; V gene: TRBV30; CDR3 protein: CAFKGDPGGYEQYF; CDR3 DNA: TGTGCTTTTAAAGGGGACCCGGGGGGCTACGAGCAGTACTTC
J gene: TRBJ1-5; clone size: once; D gene: .; V gene: TRBV5-6; CDR3 protein: CASSLVLSYSNQPQHF; CDR3 DNA: TGTGCCAGCAGCTTGGTTCTCTCCTATAGCAATCAGCCCCAGCATTTT
J gene: TRBJ2-1; clone size: .; D gene: .; V gene: TRBV2; CDR3 protein: CASRPGTITYNEQFF; CDR3 DNA: TGTGCCAGCAGGCCGGGTACAATAACCTACAATGAGCAGTTCTTC
J gene: TRBJ1-3; clone size: .; D gene: .; V gene: TRBV28; CDR3 protein: CASSLYAGASSGNTIYF; CDR3 DNA: TGTGCCAGCAGTTTATACGCAGGGGCCTCGTCTGGAAACACCATATATTTT
J gene: TRBJ2-1; clone size: .; D gene: TRBD2; V gene: TRBV28; CDR3 protein: CASSFAGDQGEQFF; CDR3 DNA: TGTGCCAGCAGTTTCGCGGGAGATCAAGGTGAGCAGTTCTTC
J gene: TRBJ1-2; clone size: few; D gene: .; V gene: TRBV6-6; CDR3 protein: CASQGGRSYGYTF; CDR3 DNA: TGTGCCAGCCAAGGTGGGAGGTCCTATGGCTACACCTTC
J gene: TRBJ2-5; clone size: .; D gene: TRBD2; V gene: TRBV7-9; CDR3 protein: CASSLGLASSETQYF; CDR3 DNA: TGTGCCAGCAGCTTAGGACTAGCTTCTTCGGAGACCCAGTACTTC